The 2 T cell receptor beta chains listed next were all sequenced from one sample in a study of blood T cell repertoires in COVID-19 (TCRdb year 2020). The library was built by means of the immunoSEQ multiplex PCR assay. The table was pulled from immuneACCESS by TCRdb, which kept in-frame rearrangements only. Such tables lose some clones; where checked, under half of the loss comes from unresolved V genes, and the rest has no known cause. Across this sample there are roughly 40,000 clones, with 75% to 90% seen only once. The ten largest clones represent 9% of the sample. Sequenced: peripheral blood. The receptors shown here come from a woman in her 70s with acute or convalescent COVID-19.

This chain joins TRBV18 and TRBJ1-2, with 7 bases identical to TRBD1. This CDR3 has 13 amino acids. Germline-derived CDR1 and CDR2 are KGHSH and LQKENI. The V and J ends lost 6 bases and 2 bases, in that order; junction bases with no gene match: 3. The DNA for the CDR3 is TGTGCCAGCTCTCAGGGGGAAAACTATGGCTACACCTTC. Protein: CASSQGENYGYTF.

V and J are TRBV9 and TRBJ1-5; D is unresolved. Per the germline V gene, CDR1 is SGDLS and CDR2 is YYNGEE. The CDR3 has 14 residues. Trimming shortened V by 2 bases and J by 1 base, and 7 bases separated the two germline ends. The CDR3 region is CASSVGVSNQPQHF. As DNA, the CDR3 is TGTGCCAGCAGCGTGGGAGTAAGCAATCAGCCCCAGCATTTT.